This T cell receptor (beta chain) emerged from a study of metastatic and nonmetastatic thyroid tumors. Not a single patient had been given any form of treatment at any point before undergoing thyroid surgery. TCRdb reanalyzed the PCR reads with MiXCR. The sample carries under 9,500 clones, under 25% recorded once. This clone is medium-sized (0.01 to 0.1%) in the sample. The specimen was tumor tissue. The receptor comes from a female donor with papillary thyroid cancer or a benign thyroid nodule (not recorded which). Some clones in this sample may be carry-over from other donors' samples.

The CDR3 protein is CASSFTDQPQHF. The CDR3 coding sequence is TGTGCCAGCAGTTTCACGGATCAGCCCCAGCATTTT. The chain has TRBV12-3 or TRBV12-4 and TRBJ1-5; no reliable D call. CDR3 length: 12 residues. V gave up 3 bases and J gave up 5 bases, with 5 bases separating them.